The 31 T cell receptor beta chains presented below share a single source sample, sequenced in a study of blood T cell repertoires in COVID-19. Profiled with immunoSEQ multiplex PCR; TCRdb holds only in-frame clones, not every one. The sample lists about 200,000 clones; roughly 89% were seen once. Sequenced input: peripheral blood. The receptors were sampled from a man aged 55 to 70 who had recovered from COVID-19.

The chain couples TRBV29-1 to TRBJ1-5; the D gene is possibly TRBD1 (6 bases). Trimming took 4 bases from V and 2 from J, leaving 9 bases between them. The CDR3 sequence is 13 residues long. Germline V gives CDR1 SQVTM, CDR2 ANQGSEA. CDR3 coding DNA: TGCAGCGTTGCGGGGGGCCGCAATCAGCCCCAGCATTTT. Protein sequence: CSVAGGRNQPQHF.

This clone appeared a single time. The CDR3 DNA is TGTGCCAGCAGCCAACCGGGACAGGGGTCCTACGAGCAGTACTTC. This sequence encodes CASSQPGQGSYEQYF. The rearrangement links TRBV14 to TRBJ2-7, with 10 nucleotides matching TRBD1. The V segment lost 2 bases and the J segment 1 base; nucleotides outside the gene matches: 2. The CDR3 is 15 residues long. CDR1 and CDR2 from the germline V gene are SGHDN and FVKESK.

This clone was seen a handful of times. J is TRBJ1-5 and V is TRBV5-6, with 8 bases matching TRBD1. The CDR3 spans 15 residues. The V gene's germline CDR1 is SGHDT and CDR2 YYEEEE. With 4 bases clipped from V and 6 bases from J, the junction kept 9 bases outside the gene matches. CDR3 coding DNA: TGTGCCAGCAGCACCCGAGGACAGGGTGGTCAGCCCCAGCATTTT. Encoded protein: CASSTRGQGGQPQHF.

This chain links TRBV28 with TRBJ2-1; D not certain. Germline V gene data show CDR1 as MDHEN and CDR2 as SYDVKM. The CDR3 contains 11 residues. The V gene lost 6 bases and the J gene lost 4 bases, with 4 bases spanning the gap. The CDR3 coding sequence is TGTGCCAGCAGCAGGTACAATGAGCAGTTCTTC. Its translation: CASSRYNEQFF.

V and J are TRBV25-1 and TRBJ1-2, with TRBD1 matching 8 bases. Germline CDR1 is MGHDK and CDR2 is SYGVNS. J was trimmed by 3 bases and V by 3 bases; bases with no gene match: 6. There are 15 residues in the CDR3. The CDR3 coding sequence is TGTGCCAGCAGTGATGCCAGGGGGCGCGACTATGGCTACACCTTC. Its translation: CASSDARGRDYGYTF.

This chain connects TRBV30 to TRBJ2-3, with 14 bases fitting TRBD2. The CDR3 length is 14 residues. V lost 8 bases to trimming and J lost 4 bases; unmatched junction nucleotides: 5. Germline V lookup: CDR1 GTSNPN, CDR2 SVGIG (reference sequence). The CDR3 DNA follows: TGTGCCGGGGGACTAGCGGGAGTCGCAGATACGCAGTATTTT. This codes for CAGGLAGVADTQYF.

The chain recombines TRBV28 with TRBJ1-1; the D is unclear. Looked up from germline, CDR1 is MDHEN and CDR2 is SYDVKM. This CDR3 is 15 amino acids long. The ends were cut back, 6 bases at V and 1 base at J, with 15 bases in the middle. As DNA, the CDR3 is TGTGCCAGCAGGCCGGTCTCCTCGGGGAACACTGAAGCTTTCTTT. It translates to CASRPVSSGNTEAFF.

The chain recombines TRBV6-4 with TRBJ1-2, with D possibly TRBD1 on 6 matching bases. V shed 6 bases and J shed 8 bases, with 13 bases lying between them. The CDR3 totals 12 residues. Per germline, CDR1 MRHNA and CDR2 SNTAGT. DNA for the CDR3: TGTGCCAGCAGAAACAGGGTCGGGGGCTACACCTTC. As protein: CASRNRVGGYTF.

V is TRBV25-1 and J is TRBJ2-7, with 8 bases matching TRBD1. With V trimmed by 1 base and J by 2 bases, 4 bases remained unmatched. The germline V gene encodes CDR1 MGHDK and CDR2 SYGVNS. The CDR3 totals 15 residues. CDR3 nucleotide sequence: TGTGCCAGCAGTGAATTGGGGACAGGCGCCTACGAGCAGTACTTC. It translates to CASSELGTGAYEQYF.

CDR3 loop: CASSFTSRSYNEQFF. The CDR3 DNA reads TGCGCCAGCAGCTTTACTAGTCGGTCCTACAATGAGCAGTTCTTC. V usage is TRBV5-1 and J usage is TRBJ2-1; possible D gene TRBD2, 5 bases. Germline values: CDR1 SGHRS, CDR2 YFSETQ. Trimming pared 2 bases from V and 1 base from J, leaving 10 bases between. This CDR3 is built from 15 residues.

The chain recombines TRBV5-6 with TRBJ1-5; 7 bases fit TRBD1. There are 14 residues in the CDR3. V dropped 4 bases and J dropped 8; count of bases not matched to a gene: 9. CDR1 is SGHDT, CDR2 YYEEEE, per germline. The CDR3 loop reads CASSGTGVREPQHF. The CDR3, as DNA: TGTGCCAGCAGCGGAACAGGGGTCAGGGAGCCCCAGCATTTT.

In nucleotides, the CDR3 is TGTGCCAGCAGGAGCGACAGGGGGCTTCGGATCTATGGCTACACCTTC. Its protein is CASRSDRGLRIYGYTF. V usage is TRBV21-1 and J usage is TRBJ1-2; the table names TRBD1, a call not compared with the DNA. TRBV21-1 constitutes a pseudogene. The CDR3 is made up of 16 amino acids.

The J gene is TRBJ1-5, the V gene TRBV5-1, with D possibly being TRBD1 (5 bases). The V end lost 0 bases, the J end lost 0 bases, and 7 bases lay between the germline ends. Germline V lookup: CDR1 SGHRS, CDR2 YFSETQ. This CDR3 is built from 15 residues. CDR3 in DNA: TGCGCCAGCAGCTTGGAGGGGATTAGCAATCAGCCCCAGCATTTT. This encodes CASSLEGISNQPQHF. Supplemented by reference TRBV5-1 and TRBJ1-5, the full variable domain reads KAGVTQTPRYLIKTRGQQVTLSCSPISGHRSVSWYQQTPGQGLQFLFEYFSETQRNKGNFPGRFSGRQFSNSRSEMNVSTLELGDSALYLCASSLEGISNQPQHFGDGTRLSIL.

The V and J genes are TRBV18 and TRBJ1-1; maybe TRBD1 (6 bases). Between the trimmed V and J ends, which lost 4 bases and 4 bases, there was a span of 19 bases. This CDR3 comprises 16 residues. CDR1 and CDR2 from the germline V gene are KGHSH and LQKENI. CDR3 nucleotide sequence: TGTGCCAGCTCACGATCTATCAGGGGTGAAGGCACTGAAGCTTTCTTT. Translation: CASSRSIRGEGTEAFF.

This clone was detected only once. The rearrangement links TRBV10-3 to TRBJ2-4; TRBD1 matches 10 bases. The germline V gene has CDR1 ENHRY and CDR2 SYGVKD. V trimming: 2 bases; J trimming: 9 bases; junction bases outside the gene matches: 4. The CDR3 loop spans 14 amino acids. Here the CDR3 reads CAISEGTGVGIQYF. DNA for the CDR3: TGTGCCATCAGTGAGGGGACAGGGGTCGGCATTCAGTACTTC.

V usage is TRBV30 and J usage is TRBJ2-2; no definite D call. This CDR3 comprises 13 residues. Germline V gives CDR1 GTSNPN, CDR2 SVGIG (reference sequence). V was clipped by 8 bases and J by 8 bases, with 18 bases between them. CDR3 residues: CAASRSPSGELFF. Written as DNA, the CDR3 is TGTGCCGCCTCTAGGTCCCCCTCGGGGGAGCTGTTTTTT.

This clone has a single count. The chain links TRBV12-2 to TRBJ2-7; TRBD2, as called in the table, went unchecked against the DNA. TRBV12-2 is recorded as a pseudogene. The CDR3 spans 17 residues. The CDR3 loop is CASRLASILGYPYEQYF. CDR3 coding DNA: TGTGCAAGTCGCTTAGCGTCGATTCTAGGCTACCCCTACGAGCAGTACTTC.

This clone has a handful of counts. V usage is TRBV6-5 and J usage is TRBJ2-7; 8 nucleotides line up with TRBD1. V was pared by 2 bases and J by 0 bases, with 3 bases of the junction left unmatched. CDR3 size: 15 residues. The V gene's germline CDR1 is MNHEY and CDR2 SVGAGI. CDR3 region: CASSYGQGGSYEQYF. CDR3 bases: TGTGCCAGCAGTTACGGACAGGGAGGCTCCTACGAGCAGTACTTC.

V usage is TRBV9 and J usage is TRBJ2-1, with 14 bases lining up with TRBD2. There are 16 residues in the CDR3. The germline gives CDR1 SGDLS, CDR2 YYNGEE. Unmatched junction bases numbered 8, after V lost 5 bases and J lost 7 bases. The CDR3 nucleotides read TGTGCCAGCAGTTCCGGACTAGCGGGAGGCCGTAATGAGCAGTTCTTC. Translation gives CASSSGLAGGRNEQFF.

J is TRBJ2-2 and V is TRBV28; weak D call: TRBD2 (7 bases). Germline CDR1 MDHEN, CDR2 SYDVKM. V was cut by 5 bases and J by 7 bases, with 17 bases left in between. The CDR3 totals 15 residues. The CDR3 nucleotides read TGTGCCAGCAGTGTCCCCGGGGGGCGGATCGGGGAGCTGTTTTTT. Translation gives CASSVPGGRIGELFF. The full variable domain, rest sourced from reference TRBV28 and TRBJ2-2, is DVKVTQSSRYLVKRTGEKVFLECVQDMDHENMFWYRQDPGLGLRLIYFSYDVKMKEKGDIPEGYSVSREKKERFSLILESASTNQTSMYLCASSVPGGRIGELFFGEGSRLTVL.

This clone was picked up one time. The chain recombines TRBV19 with TRBJ2-7; 10 bases agree with TRBD1. The V gene's germline CDR1 is LNHDA and CDR2 SQIVND (reference sequence). J gave up 4 bases and V 5 bases, and 8 bases lay outside the gene matches. There are 15 residues in the CDR3. The chain's CDR3 is CASSAVTGGAYEQYF. DNA for the CDR3: TGTGCCAGTAGTGCCGTGACAGGGGGCGCGTACGAGCAGTACTTC.

The gene calls are TRBV10-3 and TRBJ1-5; 7 bases match TRBD1. Trimming at V came to 8 bases and at J to 4 bases, leaving 5 bases not matched to a gene. The CDR3 is 13 residues long. From germline, CDR1 is ENHRY and CDR2 SYGVKD. In DNA, the CDR3 is TGTGCCATCTGCAGGGGGTTAAATCAGCCCCAGCATTTT. Protein: CAICRGLNQPQHF.

This chain connects TRBV6-5 to TRBJ2-5; the match to TRBD2 covers 8 bases. The CDR3 has 15 residues. The V segment lost 0 bases and the J segment 5 bases; nucleotides outside the gene matches: 5. The germline CDR1 and CDR2 sequences are MNHEY and SVGAGI. The CDR3 region is CASSYSPGGAETQYF. The CDR3 DNA sequence: TGTGCCAGCAGTTACTCGCCGGGGGGGGCGGAGACCCAGTACTTC.

The chain uses TRBV3-1 (or the pseudogene TRBV3-2) and TRBJ2-5, with a weak D call TRBD2 (5 bases). The CDR3 totals 15 residues. The germline V and J ends were trimmed by 11 bases and 5 bases, with 24 bases remaining between them. Germline V gives CDR1 LGHDT, CDR2 YNNKEL (reference sequence). CDR3 protein: CASKLGNLWEETQYF. The CDR3 DNA is TGTGCCTCTAAATTGGGTAACCTCTGGGAGGAGACCCAGTACTTC.

The V call is TRBV7-2, the J call TRBJ1-4; TRBD1 aligns across 9 bases. This CDR3 has 14 residues. V gave up 7 bases and J gave up 3 bases; unmatched junction bases: 3. CDR1 is SGHTA and CDR2 is FQGNSA in the germline V gene. The CDR3 spells CASNRGLANEKLFF. The DNA for the CDR3 is TGTGCCAGCAACAGGGGGCTGGCTAATGAAAAACTGTTTTTT.

Here the CDR3 reads CASSRGASYNEQFF. CDR3 sequence (DNA): TGTGCCAGCAGTCGGGGGGCCTCCTACAATGAGCAGTTCTTC. The chain employs TRBV2 and TRBJ2-1; D may be TRBD2 (7 bases). V gave up 5 bases and J gave up 0 bases, with 8 bases separating them. The V gene's germline CDR1 is SNHLY and CDR2 FYNNEI. The CDR3 consists of 14 residues.

The gene calls are TRBV19 and TRBJ2-1; D is unresolved. The CDR3 length is 15 residues. V was clipped by 2 bases and J by 1 base, with 9 bases between them. Germline assignment: CDR1 LNHDA and CDR2 SQIVND (reference sequence). DNA for the CDR3: TGTGCCAGTAGTATATCCCCGGGTTCCTACAATGAGCAGTTCTTC. As protein: CASSISPGSYNEQFF.

As concerns this clone: Within the sample, other DNA sequences also encode this same CDR3. The chain has TRBV18 and TRBJ2-1; 7 nucleotides line up with TRBD2. The junction had 6 bases not matched to a gene; V was cut back by 6 bases and J by 1 base. The CDR3 loop spans 15 amino acids. Germline-derived CDR1 and CDR2 are KGHSH and LQKENI. This CDR3 is CASSPGTTSYNEQFF. CDR3 nucleotide sequence: TGTGCCAGCTCCCCCGGGACTACGTCCTACAATGAGCAGTTCTTC.

The chain is built from TRBV7-9 and TRBJ1-1; a possible D gene is TRBD1 (5 bases). V lost 3 bases and J 5 bases, leaving 7 bases between the germline ends. The CDR3 has 12 residues. Germline V gene lookup returns CDR1 SEHNR and CDR2 FQNEAQ (reference sequence). DNA of the CDR3: TGTGCCAGCAGCTTTCGACAGACTGAAGCTTTCTTT. Its translation is CASSFRQTEAFF.

V is TRBV5-4 and J is TRBJ2-3, with D possibly being TRBD1 (6 bases). The CDR3 totals 15 residues. Germline-derived CDR1 and CDR2 are SGHNT and YYREEE (reference sequence). The ends were cut back, 0 bases at V and 4 bases at J, with 12 bases in the middle. Here the CDR3 DNA reads TGTGCCAGCAGCTTGGGCCGAAAGGGGGCAGATACGCAGTATTTT. It translates to CASSLGRKGADTQYF. The variable domain in full, completed from reference TRBV5-4 and TRBJ2-3, reads ETGVTQSPTHLIKTRGQQVTLRCSSQSGHNTVSWYQQALGQGPQFIFQYYREEENGRGNFPPRFSGLQFPNYSSELNVNALELDDSALYLCASSLGRKGADTQYFGPGTRLTVL.

The chain combines TRBV2 with TRBJ1-1, with 7 bases that match TRBD1. Germline CDR1 and CDR2: SNHLY and FYNNEI. CDR3 length: 14 amino acids. V dropped 6 bases and J dropped 4; count of bases not matched to a gene: 8. DNA for the CDR3: TGTGCCAGCAGGGCACAGGGGCGGTTCACTGAAGCTTTCTTT. Translated, it gives CASRAQGRFTEAFF.